Shown below are 14 T cell receptor beta chains from a single sample sequenced in a study of blood T cell repertoires in COVID-19 (dated by TCRdb to about 2020). Library preparation used the immunoSEQ multiplex PCR assay. TCRdb limited this immuneACCESS table to in-frame rearrangements with V and J called. A share of clones is missing; checked studies link under half to unresolved V genes, and the rest is unexplained. The sample profile shows roughly 150,000 clones; nearly 85% of them were found once. Of the sample, roughly 3.9% falls within the top ten clones. The specimen sequenced was PBMCs or T cells enriched from blood (not recorded which). These receptors were collected from a man between 45 and 60 years old in a cohort exposed to, infected with or recovered from COVID-19 (not recorded which).

The chain employs TRBV7-2 and TRBJ2-7, with TRBD1 matching 7 bases. CDR3 length equals 15 residues. The V gene end was trimmed by 2 bases and the J gene end by 6 bases; junction bases not matched to a gene: 10. The germline V gene has CDR1 SGHTA and CDR2 FQGNSA. CDR3 DNA: TGTGCCAGCAGCTTATCAGGACAGGTATTTGGCGAGCAGTACTTC. This codes for CASSLSGQVFGEQYF.

The V and J genes are TRBV5-6 and TRBJ2-3; TRBD2 aligns across 7 bases. The J segment lost 4 bases and the V segment lost 4 bases, leaving 9 bases of the junction unmatched. Per germline, CDR1 SGHDT and CDR2 YYEEEE. There are 15 residues in the CDR3. The DNA of the CDR3 is TGTGCCAGCAGCCCCAGGGAAGCGGGATCAGATACGCAGTATTTT. As protein: CASSPREAGSDTQYF. The entire variable domain, with the rest obtained from reference TRBV5-6 and TRBJ2-3, is as follows: DAGVTQSPTHLIKTRGQQVTLRCSPKSGHDTVSWYQQALGQGPQFIFQYYEEEERQRGNFPDRFSGHQFPNYSSELNVNALLLGDSALYLCASSPREAGSDTQYFGPGTRLTVL.

The chain joins TRBV4-1 to TRBJ1-1; unclear D gene. Germline V gene sequence: CDR1 MGHRA, CDR2 YSYEKL. Trimming removed 3 bases at V and 0 bases at J, with 11 bases between. The CDR3 sequence is 15 residues long. CDR3 bases: TGCGCCAGCAGCCATCCCGGAGCATTGAACACTGAAGCTTTCTTT. This codes for CASSHPGALNTEAFF.

The J gene is TRBJ1-6, the V gene TRBV5-1; unclear D gene. V shed 4 bases and J shed 5 bases, with 7 bases lying between them. CDR1 and CDR2 (germline): SGHRS, YFSETQ. CDR3 size: 13 residues. The DNA for the CDR3 is TGCGCCAGCAGCCGCAGCGATAATTCACCCCTCCACTTT. It yields the protein CASSRSDNSPLHF.

V gene TRBV7-8 combines with J gene TRBJ2-5; 7 nucleotides agree with TRBD2. The CDR3 extends over 15 amino acids. V shed 4 bases, J shed 0 bases, and the junction held 5 bases outside the gene matches. The germline CDR1 and CDR2 sequences are SGHVS and FQNEAQ. CDR3 in amino acids: CASSSNSGYQETQYF. The DNA for the CDR3 is TGTGCCAGCAGCTCCAATAGCGGGTACCAAGAGACCCAGTACTTC.

This chain links TRBV11-2 with TRBJ2-2; a weak D match, TRBD1 (7 bases). This CDR3 has 15 residues. Trimming pared 3 bases from V and 2 bases from J, leaving 10 bases between. Germline V gene sequence: CDR1 SGHAT, CDR2 FQNNGV. CDR3 DNA: TGTGCCAGCAGCTTTCAGGGGGGAAACACCGGGGAGCTGTTTTTT. Its protein product is CASSFQGGNTGELFF. The full variable domain, in which reference TRBV11-2 and TRBJ2-2 provide the parts outside the CDR3, is EAGVAQSPRYKIIEKRQSVAFWCNPISGHATLYWYQQILGQGPKLLIQFQNNGVVDDSQLPKDRFSAERLKGVDSTLKIQPAKLEDSAVYLCASSFQGGNTGELFFGEGSRLTVL.

The chain carries TRBV11-1 and TRBJ2-7, with no clear D. The length of the CDR3 is 14 residues. V dropped 3 bases and J dropped 2 bases, with 11 bases sitting between them. CDR1 is SGHAT and CDR2 is FQDESV in the germline V gene (reference sequence). The CDR3, as DNA: TGTGCCAGCAGCTTTCCGACAAGCCCCTACGAGCAGTACTTC. It translates to CASSFPTSPYEQYF.

The chain recombines TRBV9 with TRBJ2-2, with D possibly TRBD1 on 5 matching bases. CDR1 and CDR2 from the germline V gene are SGDLS and YYNGEE. The CDR3 loop spans 15 amino acids. V lost 2 bases and J 4 bases, leaving 12 bases between the germline ends. CDR3 sequence: CASSVGRDGTGELFF. The CDR3, as DNA: TGTGCCAGCAGCGTGGGCAGGGATGGCACCGGGGAGCTGTTTTTT.

The chain is built from TRBV5-6 and TRBJ1-1; unclear D gene. Trimming left V 0 bases short and J 5 bases short, with 14 bases between. Germline CDR1 and CDR2: SGHDT and YYEEEE. This CDR3 contains 15 residues. CDR3 amino acids: CASSLDGSPGTEAFF. CDR3 bases: TGTGCCAGCAGCTTGGACGGCTCCCCGGGGACTGAAGCTTTCTTT.

This clone was picked up one time. J is TRBJ2-1 and V is TRBV10-1, with a tentative D call TRBD2 (5 bases). The CDR3 length is 13 residues. V lost 5 bases and J 10 bases, leaving 15 bases between the germline ends. Germline-derived CDR1 and CDR2 are WNHNN and SYGVQD (reference sequence). CDR3 loop: CASSPGPRGEQFF. Here the CDR3 DNA reads TGCGCCAGCAGTCCGGGTCCCCGCGGGGAGCAGTTCTTC.

The rearrangement joins TRBV5-1 to TRBJ2-7; TRBD2 is a possible D gene (6 bases). Trimming shortened V by 0 bases and J by 3 bases, and 22 bases separated the two germline ends. This CDR3 is built from 18 residues. Germline V gene sequence: CDR1 SGHRS, CDR2 YFSETQ. CDR3 nucleotides: TGCGCCAGCAGCTTGGCTGTCGGGAGCCAGGGCCCAAGCTACGAGCAGTACTTC. As protein: CASSLAVGSQGPSYEQYF.

The chain has TRBV9 and TRBJ2-5; 11 nucleotides agree with TRBD2. V was clipped by 3 bases and J by 4 bases; unmatched bases: 8. This CDR3 region has 16 residues. CDR1 SGDLS and CDR2 YYNGEE come from the germline V gene. CDR3 amino acids: CASSANSGGAGETQYF. The CDR3 DNA sequence: TGTGCCAGCAGCGCAAATAGCGGGGGGGCGGGAGAGACCCAGTACTTC.

V usage is TRBV5-1 and J usage is TRBJ2-5, with TRBD2 matching over 8 bases. V was clipped by 4 bases and J by 3 bases; unmatched bases: 8. The CDR3 runs to 15 residues. CDR1 SGHRS and CDR2 YFSETQ come from the germline V gene. The CDR3 loop reads CASSGGTSWEETQYF. The DNA of the CDR3 is TGCGCCAGCAGCGGCGGGACTAGTTGGGAAGAGACCCAGTACTTC.

CDR3 protein: CASISGGNTEAFF. DNA of the CDR3: TGTGCCAGCATATCCGGGGGTAACACTGAAGCTTTCTTT. The rearrangement links TRBV28 to TRBJ1-1; a weak D match, TRBD1 (5 bases). CDR3 length: 13 amino acids. Germline assignment: CDR1 MDHEN and CDR2 SYDVKM. With 7 bases removed from V and 2 bases from J, the gap between germline ends came to 11 bases. The whole variable domain, filled in from reference TRBV28 and TRBJ1-1, reads DVKVTQSSRYLVKRTGEKVFLECVQDMDHENMFWYRQDPGLGLRLIYFSYDVKMKEKGDIPEGYSVSREKKERFSLILESASTNQTSMYLCASISGGNTEAFFGQGTRLTVV.